The 21 T cell receptor beta chains reported below all come from one sample, sequenced in a study of shared clonotypes between healthy human individuals. Clones were sequenced by immunoSEQ multiplex PCR, and TCRdb holds only the in-frame ones, with some missing. The sample contains roughly 680,000 clones, around 77% of which appear only once. Material: memory CD4+ T cells sorted from blood. Subset indicated: CD45RA-negative fraction. Every receptor here comes from a woman between 25 and 40 years old in good health.

This chain connects TRBV6-5 to TRBJ2-5; 7 positions agree with TRBD1. This CDR3 is built from 14 residues. Trimming took 6 bases from V and 7 from J; bases not matched to a gene: 11. CDR1 MNHEY and CDR2 SVGAGI come from the germline V gene. This CDR3 reads CASSPGQASATQYF. The CDR3 nucleotides read TGTGCCAGCAGCCCCGGACAGGCCAGTGCGACCCAGTACTTC.

This clone was observed once. V is TRBV28 and J is TRBJ2-7, with 11 bases matching TRBD2. V dropped 5 bases and J dropped 2; count of bases not matched to a gene: 2. Germline CDR1 and CDR2: MDHEN and SYDVKM. This CDR3 comprises 14 residues. CDR3 in amino acids: CASSVLAGAYEQYF. CDR3 nucleotides: TGTGCCAGCAGTGTACTAGCGGGAGCCTACGAGCAGTACTTC.

This clone appeared a single time. The genes are TRBV6-5 and TRBJ2-7, with a possible D match to TRBD2 (7 bases). Trimming removed 6 bases at V and 3 bases at J, with 18 bases between. The CDR3 length is 15 residues. Looked up from germline, CDR1 is MNHEY and CDR2 is SVGAGI. In DNA, the CDR3 is TGTGCCAGCAGCTTAGGGGGGGCAGGATTCTACGAGCAGTACTTC. Its translation is CASSLGGAGFYEQYF.

Only a few counts were recorded for this clone. V usage is TRBV5-4 and J usage is TRBJ2-7, with 9 nucleotides matching TRBD1. CDR3 length: 13 residues. Germline trimming cut 7 bases from V and 5 bases from J; bases unmatched to any gene: 7. Germline V gene sequence: CDR1 SGHNT, CDR2 YYREEE (reference sequence). CDR3 DNA sequence: TGTGCCAGCCACATGACAGGGGGACACGAGCAGTACTTC. This codes for CASHMTGGHEQYF. The complete variable domain, with remaining parts taken from reference TRBV5-4 and TRBJ2-7, reads ETGVTQSPTHLIKTRGQQVTLRCSSQSGHNTVSWYQQALGQGPQFIFQYYREEENGRGNFPPRFSGLQFPNYSSELNVNALELDDSALYLCASHMTGGHEQYFGPGTRLTVT.

Only a few counts were recorded for this clone. The V gene is TRBV5-8, the J gene TRBJ1-2; no clear D. Trimming took 4 bases from V and 0 from J, leaving 19 bases between them. Germline values: CDR1 SGHTS, CDR2 YDEGEE. The CDR3 loop spans 17 amino acids. The CDR3 region is CASSTGLIGLPNYGYTF. DNA for the CDR3: TGTGCCAGCAGCACGGGGTTGATTGGGTTGCCTAACTATGGCTACACCTTC.

This clone was seen only a few times. The sample contains more than one DNA sequence encoding this CDR3. The chain uses TRBV5-1 and TRBJ2-2; D may be TRBD1 or TRBD2 (5 bases each). The CDR3 is made up of 15 amino acids. Trimming left V 4 bases short and J 3 bases short, with 13 bases between. Germline V gene data show CDR1 as SGHRS and CDR2 as YFSETQ. CDR3 coding DNA: TGCGCCAGCAGCATGGGGGATAGGGACACCGGGGAGCTGTTTTTT. Amino acid sequence: CASSMGDRDTGELFF. Full variable domain (remainder filled in from reference TRBV5-1 and TRBJ2-2): KAGVTQTPRYLIKTRGQQVTLSCSPISGHRSVSWYQQTPGQGLQFLFEYFSETQRNKGNFPGRFSGRQFSNSRSEMNVSTLELGDSALYLCASSMGDRDTGELFFGEGSRLTVL.

CDR3 region: CASSQGGTSGADTQYF. The CDR3 coding sequence is TGTGCCAGCAGCCAAGGAGGGACTAGCGGCGCAGATACGCAGTATTTT. The rearrangement uses TRBV4-2 and TRBJ2-3; TRBD2 agrees at 11 bases. The CDR3 contains 16 residues. The germline V gene encodes CDR1 LGHNA and CDR2 YNFKEQ. Trimming took 1 base from V and 4 from J; bases not matched to a gene: 4.

The V call is TRBV19, the J call TRBJ2-5, with D tentatively TRBD2 (5 bases). The germline gives CDR1 LNHDA, CDR2 SQIVND (reference sequence). The CDR3 extends over 14 amino acids. Between the trimmed V and J ends, which lost 4 bases and 10 bases, there was a span of 19 bases. The CDR3 is CASSNAPLNGNQYF. Written as DNA, the CDR3 is TGTGCCAGTAGTAACGCGCCCCTAAACGGGAACCAGTACTTC.

This clone was observed a handful of times. Other DNA sequences within the sample encode an identical CDR3. This rearrangement joins TRBV7-9 to TRBJ2-7, with 9 bases matching TRBD2. CDR1 is SEHNR and CDR2 is FQNEAQ in the germline V gene (reference sequence). This CDR3 region has 13 residues. The V gene end was trimmed by 6 bases and the J gene end by 3 bases; junction bases not matched to a gene: 3. The CDR3 loop reads CASSRAGGYEQYF. CDR3 in DNA: TGTGCCAGCAGTCGAGCGGGAGGCTACGAGCAGTACTTC.

The chain couples TRBV7-3 to TRBJ2-1; TRBD2 matches 13 bases. CDR1 and CDR2 (germline): SGHTA, FQGTGA. The CDR3 is made up of 14 amino acids. Trimming at V came to 6 bases and at J to 7 bases, leaving 3 bases not matched to a gene. CDR3 protein: CASRTSGRTNEQFF. CDR3 bases: TGTGCCAGCAGGACTAGCGGGAGGACTAATGAGCAGTTCTTC.

In this sample, this clone turned up a few times. V usage is TRBV7-2 and J usage is TRBJ2-3, with 9 bases identical to TRBD1. The CDR3 contains 15 residues. Germline values: CDR1 SGHTA, CDR2 FQGNSA. With 5 bases clipped from V and 5 bases from J, the junction kept 8 bases outside the gene matches. The CDR3 is CASSIGQGLGDTQYF. The CDR3 nucleotides read TGTGCCAGCAGCATCGGACAGGGGCTGGGAGATACGCAGTATTTT.

Turning to this clone: One end of the junction is discordant with germline, which a read error may explain. The chain links TRBV14 to TRBJ2-1; D may be TRBD2 (6 bases). CDR1 is SGHDN, CDR2 FVKESK, per germline. The CDR3 contains 16 residues. For the CDR3, the DNA is TGTGCCAGCAGCCAAGCTAGCGTCCTTCCCGGAGTTGAGCTGTTCTTC. Its translation is CASSQASVLPGVELFF. Complete variable domain (other parts from reference TRBV14 and TRBJ2-1): EAGVTQFPSHSVIEKGQTVTLRCDPISGHDNLYWYRRVMGKEIKFLLHFVKESKQDESGMPNNRFLAERTGGTYSTLKVQPAELEDSGVYFCASSQASVLPGVELFFGPGTRLTVL.

This sequence joins TRBV5-4 and TRBJ2-2; D remains ambiguous. V was trimmed by 7 bases and J by 0 bases, leaving 16 bases between them. This CDR3 has 16 amino acids. Germline V lookup: CDR1 SGHNT, CDR2 YYREEE (reference sequence). CDR3 sequence (DNA): TGTGCCAGCGCACACCAGGCGACCGCGAACACCGGGGAGCTGTTTTTT. Translated: CASAHQATANTGELFF.

As to this clone: This sample includes further DNA sequences coding for the same CDR3. The chain links TRBV30 to TRBJ1-2, with TRBD1 as a possible D gene (6 bases). Trimming stripped 3 bases from V and 2 bases from J, with 10 bases between. This CDR3 region has 13 residues. Germline CDR1 GTSNPN, CDR2 SVGIG (reference sequence). The CDR3 nucleotides are TGTGCCTGGAGGCGGGGGCGCAACTATGGCTACACCTTC. Translating it yields CAWRRGRNYGYTF.

The genes are TRBV6-5 and TRBJ2-7; 8 bases line up with TRBD2. V lost 6 bases, J lost 3 bases, and 10 bases stayed unmatched. Germline CDR1 reads MNHEY; CDR2 reads SVGAGI. The CDR3 is made up of 15 amino acids. CDR3 protein: CASRGPGTSYYEQYF. The CDR3, as DNA: TGTGCCAGCAGAGGCCCCGGGACTAGTTACTACGAGCAGTACTTC.

CDR3 residues: CASSTVWGAYEQYF. CDR3 DNA sequence: TGTGCCAGTAGTACGGTGTGGGGGGCCTACGAGCAGTACTTC. The rearrangement joins TRBV19 to TRBJ2-5; TRBD2 is a possible D gene (6 bases). The end of the DNA is better explained by TRBJ2-7, so the J call may be wrong. Germline CDR1 is LNHDA and CDR2 is SQIVND (reference sequence). This CDR3 has 14 amino acids.

This clone has ten or more counts. Mismatch with germline at one junction end may stem from a read error. The J gene is TRBJ2-5, the V gene TRBV28; 7 bases match TRBD1. CDR1 is MDHEN, CDR2 SYDVKM, per germline. The CDR3 has 11 residues. This chain's CDR3 is CASRYQGVGHF. CDR3 in DNA: TGTGCCAGCAGATATCAGGGGGTTGGGCACTTC.

This CDR3 is CASSSYPSIGANNEQFF. DNA of the CDR3: TGTGCCAGCAGTAGCTACCCGTCCATAGGGGCCAACAATGAGCAGTTCTTC. This chain links TRBV6-4 with TRBJ2-1; D may be TRBD1 (5 bases). The germline V and J ends were trimmed by 5 bases and 5 bases, with 22 bases remaining between them. The CDR3 covers 17 residues. From germline, CDR1 is MRHNA and CDR2 SNTAGT.

The chain has TRBV10-3 and TRBJ2-7; D may be TRBD2 (6 bases). Per germline, CDR1 ENHRY and CDR2 SYGVKD. The length of the CDR3 is 11 residues. Trimming removed 10 bases at V and 9 bases at J, with 16 bases between. The CDR3: CATGGEILQYF. CDR3 nucleotide sequence: TGTGCCACAGGAGGGGAGATCCTGCAGTACTTC.

The gene calls are TRBV29-1 and TRBJ2-2; D is ambiguous. The CDR3 consists of 15 residues. V dropped 7 bases and J dropped 0 bases, with 15 bases sitting between them. CDR1 and CDR2 (germline): SQVTM, ANQGSEA. CDR3: CSAMGWTANTGELFF. CDR3 nucleotide sequence: TGCAGCGCCATGGGGTGGACGGCGAACACCGGGGAGCTGTTTTTT.

This chain joins TRBV28 and TRBJ2-7; D gene ambiguous. Trimming pared 7 bases from V and 4 bases from J, leaving 8 bases between. The germline V gene has CDR1 MDHEN and CDR2 SYDVKM. The CDR3 sequence is 11 residues long. This chain's CDR3 is CASTDSYEQYF. For the CDR3, the DNA is TGTGCCAGCACGGATTCTTACGAGCAGTACTTC.